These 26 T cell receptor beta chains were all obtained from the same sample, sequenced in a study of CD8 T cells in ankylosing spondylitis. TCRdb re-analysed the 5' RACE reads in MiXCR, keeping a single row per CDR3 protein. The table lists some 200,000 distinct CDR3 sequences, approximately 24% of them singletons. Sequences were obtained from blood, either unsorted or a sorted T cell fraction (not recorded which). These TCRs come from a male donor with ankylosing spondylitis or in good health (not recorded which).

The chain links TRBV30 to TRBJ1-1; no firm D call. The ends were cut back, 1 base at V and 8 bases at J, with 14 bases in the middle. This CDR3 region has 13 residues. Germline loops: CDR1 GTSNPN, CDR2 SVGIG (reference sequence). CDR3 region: CAWSDRAEFEAFF. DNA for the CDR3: TGTGCCTGGAGTGACCGGGCAGAATTCGAAGCTTTCTTT.

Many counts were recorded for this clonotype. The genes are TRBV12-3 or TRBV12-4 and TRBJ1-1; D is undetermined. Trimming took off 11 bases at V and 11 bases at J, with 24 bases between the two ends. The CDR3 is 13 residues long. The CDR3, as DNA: TGTGCCCGGTTCGGGGAAAAACTAAGGGAGGCTTTCTTT. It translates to CARFGEKLREAFF.

The CDR3, as DNA: TGTGCCAGCTCACCAATTGGATTGGGGGCGGGAGAGCAGTTCTTC. This translates into CASSPIGLGAGEQFF. V and J are TRBV18 and TRBJ2-1; the D gene could be TRBD1 or TRBD2 (6 bases each). This CDR3 has 15 amino acids. Germline V gene lookup returns CDR1 KGHSH and CDR2 LQKENI. Trimming removed 2 bases at V and 10 bases at J, with 18 bases between.

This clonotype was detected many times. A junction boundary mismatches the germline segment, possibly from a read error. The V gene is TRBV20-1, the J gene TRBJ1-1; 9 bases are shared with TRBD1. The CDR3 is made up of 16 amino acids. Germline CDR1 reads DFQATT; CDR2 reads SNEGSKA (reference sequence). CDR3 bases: TGCAGTGCTAGAGATAACCACAGGGGGCAAAACAATGAAGCTTTCTTT. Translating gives CSARDNHRGQNNEAFF.

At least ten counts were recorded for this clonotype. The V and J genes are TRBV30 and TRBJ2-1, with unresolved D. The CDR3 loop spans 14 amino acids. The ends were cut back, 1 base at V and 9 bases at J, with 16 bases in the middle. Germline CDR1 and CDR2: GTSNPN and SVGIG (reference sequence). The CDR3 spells CAWSEDVHRSEQFF. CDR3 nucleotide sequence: TGTGCCTGGAGTGAGGACGTACACCGCAGTGAGCAGTTCTTC.

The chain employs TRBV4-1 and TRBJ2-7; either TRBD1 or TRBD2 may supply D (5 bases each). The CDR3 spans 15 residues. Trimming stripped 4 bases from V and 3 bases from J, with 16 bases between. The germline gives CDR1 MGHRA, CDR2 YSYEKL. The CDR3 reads CASSPTRDVHYEQYF. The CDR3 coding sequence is TGCGCCAGCAGCCCCACCCGGGACGTTCACTACGAGCAGTACTTC.

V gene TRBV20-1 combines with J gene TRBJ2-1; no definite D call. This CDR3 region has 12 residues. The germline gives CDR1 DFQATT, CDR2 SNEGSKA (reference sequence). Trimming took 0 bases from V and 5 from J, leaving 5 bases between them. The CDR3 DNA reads TGCAGTGCTAGAGATGGAAACAATGAGCAGTTCTTC. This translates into CSARDGNNEQFF.

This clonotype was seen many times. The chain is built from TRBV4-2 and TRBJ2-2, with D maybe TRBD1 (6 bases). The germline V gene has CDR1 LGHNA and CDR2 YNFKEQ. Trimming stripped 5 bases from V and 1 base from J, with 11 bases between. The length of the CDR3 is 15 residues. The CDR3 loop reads CASSARTENTGELFF. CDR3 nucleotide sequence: TGTGCCAGCAGCGCCCGGACAGAGAACACCGGGGAGCTGTTTTTT.

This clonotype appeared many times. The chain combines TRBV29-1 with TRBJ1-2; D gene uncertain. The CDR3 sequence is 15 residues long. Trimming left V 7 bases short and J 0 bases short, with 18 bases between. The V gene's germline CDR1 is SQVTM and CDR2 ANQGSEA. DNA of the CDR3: TGCAGCGGCGGAGAGGGTTTCAATGCTAACTATGGCTACACCTTC. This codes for CSGGEGFNANYGYTF.

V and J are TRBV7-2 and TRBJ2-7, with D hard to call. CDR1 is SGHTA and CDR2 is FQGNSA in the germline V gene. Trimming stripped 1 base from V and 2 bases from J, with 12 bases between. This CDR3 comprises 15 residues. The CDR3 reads CASSLDKGFTYEQYF. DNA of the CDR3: TGTGCCAGCAGCTTAGATAAGGGCTTTACCTACGAGCAGTACTTC.

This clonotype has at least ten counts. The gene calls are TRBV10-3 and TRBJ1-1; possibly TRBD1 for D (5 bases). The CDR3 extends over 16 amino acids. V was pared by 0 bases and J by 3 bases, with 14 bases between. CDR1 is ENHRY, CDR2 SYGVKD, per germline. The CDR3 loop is CAISESGQPLYTEAFF. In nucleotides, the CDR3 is TGTGCCATCAGTGAGTCGGGGCAGCCTCTTTACACTGAAGCTTTCTTT.

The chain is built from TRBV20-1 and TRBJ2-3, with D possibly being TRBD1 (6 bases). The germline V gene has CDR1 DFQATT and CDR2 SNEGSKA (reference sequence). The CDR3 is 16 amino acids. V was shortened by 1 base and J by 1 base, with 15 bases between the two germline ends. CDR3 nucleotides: TGCAGTGCTAGAGTCCGGTGGGCAGGGGGCACAGATACGCAGTATTTT. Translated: CSARVRWAGGTDTQYF.

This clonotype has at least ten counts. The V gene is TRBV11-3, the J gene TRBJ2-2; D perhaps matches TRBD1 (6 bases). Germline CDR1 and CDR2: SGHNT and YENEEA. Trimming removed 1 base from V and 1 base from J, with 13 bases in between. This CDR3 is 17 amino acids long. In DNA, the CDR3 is TGTGCCAGCAGCTTAGGCGCACAGGGAATGAACACCGGGGAGCTGTTTTTT. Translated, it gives CASSLGAQGMNTGELFF.

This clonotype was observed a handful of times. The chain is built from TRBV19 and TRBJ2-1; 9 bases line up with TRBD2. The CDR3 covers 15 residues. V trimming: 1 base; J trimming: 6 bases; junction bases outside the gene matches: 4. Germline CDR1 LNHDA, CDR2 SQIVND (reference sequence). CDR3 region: CASSIGPTSGNEQFF. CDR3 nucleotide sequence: TGTGCCAGTAGTATAGGCCCGACTAGCGGCAATGAGCAGTTCTTC. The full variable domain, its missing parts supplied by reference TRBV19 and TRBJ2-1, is DGGITQSPKYLFRKEGQNVTLSCEQNLNHDAMYWYRQDPGQGLRLIYYSQIVNDFQKGDIAEGYSVSREKKESFPLTVTSAQKNPTAFYLCASSIGPTSGNEQFFGPGTRLTVL.

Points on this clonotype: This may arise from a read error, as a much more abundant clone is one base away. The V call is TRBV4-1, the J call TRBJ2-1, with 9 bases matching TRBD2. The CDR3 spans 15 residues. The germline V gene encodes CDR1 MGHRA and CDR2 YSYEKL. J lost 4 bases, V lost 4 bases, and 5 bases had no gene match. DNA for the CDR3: TGCGCCAGCAGCCTTAGACTAGCGGTGTACAATGAGCAGTTCTTC. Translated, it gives CASSLRLAVYNEQFF.

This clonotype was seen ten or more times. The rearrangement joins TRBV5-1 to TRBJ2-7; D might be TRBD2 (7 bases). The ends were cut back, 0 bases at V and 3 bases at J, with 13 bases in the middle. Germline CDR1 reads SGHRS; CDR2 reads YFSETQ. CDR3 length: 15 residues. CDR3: CASSLEGGPIYEQYF. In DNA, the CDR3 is TGCGCCAGCAGCTTGGAGGGGGGGCCCATCTACGAGCAGTACTTC.

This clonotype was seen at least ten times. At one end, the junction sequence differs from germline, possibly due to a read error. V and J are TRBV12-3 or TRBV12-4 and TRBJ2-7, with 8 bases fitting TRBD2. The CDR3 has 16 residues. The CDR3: CACSYSTGTSFGEQYF. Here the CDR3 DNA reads TGTGCCTGCAGTTACTCGACCGGGACTAGTTTTGGCGAGCAGTACTTC.

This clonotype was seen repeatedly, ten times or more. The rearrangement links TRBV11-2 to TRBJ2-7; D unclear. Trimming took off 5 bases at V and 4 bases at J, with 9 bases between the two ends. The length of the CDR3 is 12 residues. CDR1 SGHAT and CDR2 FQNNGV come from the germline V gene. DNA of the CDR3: TGTGCCAGCAGCCGAGAGCAATACGAGCAGTACTTC. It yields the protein CASSREQYEQYF.

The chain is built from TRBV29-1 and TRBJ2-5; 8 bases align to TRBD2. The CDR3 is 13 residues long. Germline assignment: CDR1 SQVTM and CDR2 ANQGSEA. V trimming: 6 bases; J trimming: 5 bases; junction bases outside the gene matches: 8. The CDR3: CSVGTSRIETQYF. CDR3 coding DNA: TGCAGCGTCGGGACTAGTCGGATCGAGACCCAGTACTTC.

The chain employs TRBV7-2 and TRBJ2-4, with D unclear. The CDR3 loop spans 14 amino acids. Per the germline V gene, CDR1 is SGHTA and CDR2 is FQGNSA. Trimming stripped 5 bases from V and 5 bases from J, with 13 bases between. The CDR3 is CASSSRAGENIQYF. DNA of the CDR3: TGTGCCAGCAGCAGCCGGGCAGGCGAAAACATTCAGTACTTC.

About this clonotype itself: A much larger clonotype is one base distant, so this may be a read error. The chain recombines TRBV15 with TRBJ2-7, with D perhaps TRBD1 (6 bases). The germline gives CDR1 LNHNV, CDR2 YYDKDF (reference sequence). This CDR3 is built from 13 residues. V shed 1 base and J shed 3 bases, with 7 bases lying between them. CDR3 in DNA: TGTGCCACCAGCAGAGTGGACAGCTACGAGCAGTACTTC. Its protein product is CATSRVDSYEQYF.

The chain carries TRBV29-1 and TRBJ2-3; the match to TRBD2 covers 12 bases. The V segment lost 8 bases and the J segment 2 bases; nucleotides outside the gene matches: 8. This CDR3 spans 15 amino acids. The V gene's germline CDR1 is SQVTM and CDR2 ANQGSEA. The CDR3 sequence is CSLRTSGNPTDTQYF. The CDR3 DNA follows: TGCAGCCTGCGGACTAGCGGGAACCCCACAGATACGCAGTATTTT.

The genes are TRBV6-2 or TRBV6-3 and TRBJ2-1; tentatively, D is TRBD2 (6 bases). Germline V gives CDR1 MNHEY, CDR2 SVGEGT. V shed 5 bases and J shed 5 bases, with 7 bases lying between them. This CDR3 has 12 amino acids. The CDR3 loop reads CASSPGDNEQFF. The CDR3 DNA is TGTGCCAGCAGTCCGGGAGACAATGAGCAGTTCTTC.

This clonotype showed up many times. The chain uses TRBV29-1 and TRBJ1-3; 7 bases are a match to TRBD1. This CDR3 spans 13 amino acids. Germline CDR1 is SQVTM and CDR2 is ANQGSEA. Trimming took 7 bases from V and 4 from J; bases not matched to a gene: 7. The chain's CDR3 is CSAGQGGGNTIYF. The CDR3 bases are TGCAGCGCGGGTCAGGGGGGCGGAAACACCATATATTTT.

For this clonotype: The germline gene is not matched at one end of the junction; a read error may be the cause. CDR3 amino acids: CSAERQGSTDTQYF. CDR3 in DNA: TGCAGCGCTGAAAGACAGGGAAGCACAGATACGCAGTATTTT. The chain uses TRBV29-1 and TRBJ2-3; 7 bases agree with TRBD1. Per the germline V gene, CDR1 is SQVTM and CDR2 is ANQGSEA. This CDR3 is 14 amino acids long.

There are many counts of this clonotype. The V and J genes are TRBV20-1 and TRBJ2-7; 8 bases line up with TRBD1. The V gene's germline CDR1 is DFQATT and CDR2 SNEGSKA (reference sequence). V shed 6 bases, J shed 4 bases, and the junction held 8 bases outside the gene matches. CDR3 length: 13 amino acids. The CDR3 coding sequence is TGCAGTGCGGTCGACAGGGGCAGGTACGAGCAGTACTTC. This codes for CSAVDRGRYEQYF.